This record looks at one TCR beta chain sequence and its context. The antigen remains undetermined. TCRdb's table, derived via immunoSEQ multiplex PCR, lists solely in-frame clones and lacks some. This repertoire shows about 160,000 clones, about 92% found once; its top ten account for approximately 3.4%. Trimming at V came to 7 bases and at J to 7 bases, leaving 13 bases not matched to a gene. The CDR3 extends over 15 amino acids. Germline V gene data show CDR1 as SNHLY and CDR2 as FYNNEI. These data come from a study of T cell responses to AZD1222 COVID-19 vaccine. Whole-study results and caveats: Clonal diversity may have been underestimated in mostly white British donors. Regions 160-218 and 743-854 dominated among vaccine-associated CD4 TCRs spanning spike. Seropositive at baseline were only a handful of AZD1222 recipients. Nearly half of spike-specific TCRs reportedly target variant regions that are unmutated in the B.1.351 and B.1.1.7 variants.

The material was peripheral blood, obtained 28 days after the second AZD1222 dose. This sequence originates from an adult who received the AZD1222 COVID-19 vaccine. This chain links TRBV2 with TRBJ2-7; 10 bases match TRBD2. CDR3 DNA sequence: TGTGCCAGCACGGGTCCTCTAGCGGGAGTTGGAGAGCAGTACTTC. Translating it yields CASTGPLAGVGEQYF.